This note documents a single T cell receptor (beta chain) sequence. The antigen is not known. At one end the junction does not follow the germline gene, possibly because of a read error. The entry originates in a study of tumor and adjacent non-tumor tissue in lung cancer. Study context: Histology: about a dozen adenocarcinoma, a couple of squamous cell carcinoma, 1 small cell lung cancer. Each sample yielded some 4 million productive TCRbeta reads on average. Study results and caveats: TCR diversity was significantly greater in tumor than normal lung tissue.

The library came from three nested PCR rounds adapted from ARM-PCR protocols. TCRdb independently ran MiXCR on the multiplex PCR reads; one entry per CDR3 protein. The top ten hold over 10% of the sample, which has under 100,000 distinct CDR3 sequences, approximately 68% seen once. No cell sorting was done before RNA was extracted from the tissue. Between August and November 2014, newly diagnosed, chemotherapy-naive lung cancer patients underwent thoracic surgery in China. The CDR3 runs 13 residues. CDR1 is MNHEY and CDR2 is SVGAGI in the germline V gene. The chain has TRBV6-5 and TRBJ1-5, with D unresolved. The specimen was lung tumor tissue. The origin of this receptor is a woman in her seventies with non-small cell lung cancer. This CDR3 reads CASSYRPNQPQHF. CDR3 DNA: TGTGCCAGCAGTTACCGTCCCAATCAGCCTCAGCATTTT.